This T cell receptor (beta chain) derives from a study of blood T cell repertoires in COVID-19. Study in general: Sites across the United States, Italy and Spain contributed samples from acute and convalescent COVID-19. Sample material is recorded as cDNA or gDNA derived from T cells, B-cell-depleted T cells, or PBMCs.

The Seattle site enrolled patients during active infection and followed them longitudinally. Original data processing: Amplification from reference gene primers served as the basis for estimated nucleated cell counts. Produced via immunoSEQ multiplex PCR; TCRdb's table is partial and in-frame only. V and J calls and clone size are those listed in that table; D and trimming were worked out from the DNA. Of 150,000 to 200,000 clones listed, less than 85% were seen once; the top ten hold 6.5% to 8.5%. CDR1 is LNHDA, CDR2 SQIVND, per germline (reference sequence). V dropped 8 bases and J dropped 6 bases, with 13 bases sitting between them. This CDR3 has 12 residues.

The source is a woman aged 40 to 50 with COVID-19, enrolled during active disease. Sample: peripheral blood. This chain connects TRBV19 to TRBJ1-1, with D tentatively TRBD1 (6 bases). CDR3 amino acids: CASSQGRAEAFF. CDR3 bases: TGTGCCAGTTCACAGGGACGGGCTGAAGCTTTCTTT.